This record concerns one TCR beta chain sequence. Its antigen is still unknown. The data originate from a study of OX40 agonist ivuxolimab in advanced cancers. On the study more broadly: Age averaged 60 years (range about 20 to 80), and roughly 80% were male. Whole-study findings and limits: Among the least clonally expanded were partial responders at 0.1-3.0 mg/kg. On average, CD8+ T cells had more expanded clones than CD4+.

Trimming left V 9 bases short and J 5 bases short, with 13 bases between. CDR1 is LNHDA and CDR2 is SQIVND in the germline V gene (reference sequence). The CDR3 length is 12 residues. Produced via immunoSEQ multiplex PCR; TCRdb's table is partial and in-frame only. The table has about 99,000 clones, about 96% seen once. This TCR came from an adult with an advanced solid tumor such as melanoma, head and neck, liver or kidney cancer. V is TRBV19 and J is TRBJ2-5; weak D call: TRBD2 (6 bases). The input for sequencing was CD4+ or CD8+ T cells sorted from blood, taken in a trial of the OX40 agonist ivuxolimab. Here the CDR3 reads CASRGGAETQYF. The CDR3 nucleotides read TGTGCCAGCCGTGGCGGGGCGGAGACCCAGTACTTC.